The rows below give T cell receptor beta chains drawn from one sample of a study of tumor and adjacent non-tumor tissue in lung cancer. TCRdb ran MiXCR on the multiplex PCR reads and lists one entry per CDR3 protein. Of 78,000 or so distinct CDR3 sequences in the sample, 80% were seen once. Sample: lung tumor tissue. These receptors all stem from a woman aged 45-59 years with non-small cell lung cancer. CDR3s include the opening cysteine and the closing phenylalanine or tryptophan. D genes are given only for firm matches. Clone size is given for some rows only: seen once, a few or many times, or a class if the clone is expanded.

j_call: TRBJ2-7; v_call: TRBV11-2; d_call: .; clone_size: medium-sized; cdr3_nt: TGTGCCAGCAGCCTGGGCATGGATTTCTCCTACGAGCAGTACTTC; cdr3_aa: CASSLGMDFSYEQYF
j_call: TRBJ2-3; v_call: TRBV20-1; d_call: .; clone_size: .; cdr3_nt: TGCAGTGTTAGGAGGACTATTAGCACAGATACGCAGTATTTT; cdr3_aa: CSVRRTISTDTQYF
j_call: TRBJ1-1; v_call: TRBV20-1; d_call: .; clone_size: .; cdr3_nt: TGCAGTGCTGGAGACCCCCGATCGGGGGCACCCACTGAAGCTTTCTTT; cdr3_aa: CSAGDPRSGAPTEAFF
j_call: TRBJ2-3; v_call: TRBV6-2/TRBV6-3; d_call: .; clone_size: .; cdr3_nt: TGTGCCAGCAGTTACGGGTTCGGAGGGAGTATAGATACGCAGTATTTT; cdr3_aa: CASSYGFGGSIDTQYF
j_call: TRBJ2-5; v_call: TRBV11-3; d_call: .; clone_size: .; cdr3_nt: TGTGCCAGCAGCTTGGGTAGCGCAGTAGGAGAGACCCAGTACTTC; cdr3_aa: CASSLGSAVGETQYF
j_call: TRBJ2-7; v_call: TRBV11-2; d_call: .; clone_size: .; cdr3_nt: TGTGCAAGCAGCTTATCTCCTTGTCCCTCCTACGAGCAGTACTTC; cdr3_aa: CASSLSPCPSYEQYF
j_call: TRBJ2-1; v_call: TRBV6-1; d_call: TRBD1; clone_size: .; cdr3_nt: TGTGCCAACAATATCCGGGACAGGGTGGATGAGCAGTTCTTC; cdr3_aa: CANNIRDRVDEQFF
j_call: TRBJ2-3; v_call: TRBV4-2; d_call: TRBD2; clone_size: .; cdr3_nt: TGTGCCAGCAGGCAAGCGCGACTAGCGGGAGCAGATACGCAGTATTTT; cdr3_aa: CASRQARLAGADTQYF
j_call: TRBJ2-1; v_call: TRBV20-1; d_call: TRBD2; clone_size: many; cdr3_nt: TGCAGCCCGTCGCTAGCGGCGCCCTACAATGAGCAGTTCTTC; cdr3_aa: CSPSLAAPYNEQFF
j_call: TRBJ1-2; v_call: TRBV11-2; d_call: .; clone_size: large; cdr3_nt: TGTGCCAGCAGCTTAGATATGGGGGATGGCTACACCTTC; cdr3_aa: CASSLDMGDGYTF
j_call: TRBJ2-1; v_call: TRBV7-9; d_call: TRBD2; clone_size: .; cdr3_nt: TGTGCCATCAGCTTTAGCGGGAGGGCCTCCTACAATGAGCAGTTCTTC; cdr3_aa: CAISFSGRASYNEQFF
j_call: TRBJ1-5; v_call: TRBV20-1; d_call: .; clone_size: .; cdr3_nt: TGCAGTGCTGACCAGGCCAATCAGCCCCAGCATTTT; cdr3_aa: CSADQANQPQHF
j_call: TRBJ2-7; v_call: TRBV29-1; d_call: .; clone_size: few; cdr3_nt: TGCAGCGTTGTTTTAGGTTTGGGCGACAGCTACGAGCAGTACTTC; cdr3_aa: CSVVLGLGDSYEQYF
j_call: TRBJ2-1; v_call: TRBV29-1; d_call: .; clone_size: once; cdr3_nt: .; cdr3_aa: CSVGGGTNERFF
j_call: TRBJ2-1; v_call: TRBV6-5; d_call: .; clone_size: .; cdr3_nt: TGTGTCAGCAGTTATTCCCTCGGGGCCAATAAGCAGTTCTTC; cdr3_aa: CVSSYSLGANKQFF
j_call: TRBJ2-6; v_call: TRBV7-8; d_call: .; clone_size: .; cdr3_nt: TGTGCCAGCAGCCGAGGACTCCACTCTGGGCCCAACGCCCTGACTTTC; cdr3_aa: CASSRGLHSGPNALTF
j_call: TRBJ1-1; v_call: TRBV20-1; d_call: .; clone_size: .; cdr3_nt: TGCAGTGCCCCGAGTTGGGGATGCACTGAAGCTATCTTT; cdr3_aa: CSAPSWGCTEAIF
j_call: TRBJ2-1; v_call: TRBV29-1; d_call: TRBD2; clone_size: .; cdr3_nt: TGCAGCGTTAAGACTAGCGGGACCTGGGGGGGTGAACAGTTCTTC; cdr3_aa: CSVKTSGTWGGEQFF
j_call: TRBJ2-2; v_call: TRBV20-1; d_call: TRBD2; clone_size: .; cdr3_nt: TGCAGTGCTAGAATTAGCGGGAACATCGGGGAACTGTTTTTT; cdr3_aa: CSARISGNIGELFF
j_call: TRBJ1-1; v_call: TRBV6-5; d_call: .; clone_size: .; cdr3_nt: TGTGCAAGCAGATACCGGGAATACACTGAAGCTTTCTTT; cdr3_aa: CASRYREYTEAFF
j_call: TRBJ2-7; v_call: TRBV29-1; d_call: .; clone_size: .; cdr3_nt: TGCAGCGTTTCCAGTAGGGGGTCCTATGAGGAGTACTTC; cdr3_aa: CSVSSRGSYEEYF
j_call: TRBJ2-7; v_call: TRBV6-2/TRBV6-3; d_call: TRBD1; clone_size: .; cdr3_nt: TGTGCCAGTAGTACCCCAGGACAGGCTTCCTACGAGCAGTATTTC; cdr3_aa: CASSTPGQASYEQYF
j_call: TRBJ2-1; v_call: TRBV4-2; d_call: .; clone_size: .; cdr3_nt: TGTGCCAGCAGCCAAGCCAGGGGAGGGGGTGAGCTGTTCTTC; cdr3_aa: CASSQARGGGELFF
j_call: TRBJ2-1; v_call: TRBV29-1; d_call: .; clone_size: .; cdr3_nt: TGCAGCGTTAATGTACCTAGACGATACAATGAGCAGTTCTTC; cdr3_aa: CSVNVPRRYNEQFF
j_call: TRBJ2-1; v_call: TRBV12-3/TRBV12-4; d_call: .; clone_size: .; cdr3_nt: TGTGCCAGCAGTCCTCTTTTCGGCTCTTACAATGAGCATTTCTTC; cdr3_aa: CASSPLFGSYNEHFF
j_call: TRBJ2-2; v_call: TRBV14; d_call: .; clone_size: .; cdr3_nt: TGTGACAGTAGCCAAGAGTTAGGGAACACCGGGGAGCTGTTTTTT; cdr3_aa: CDSSQELGNTGELFF
j_call: TRBJ2-3; v_call: TRBV5-5; d_call: TRBD2; clone_size: .; cdr3_nt: TGTGACGGCAGCCTAACTAGCGGTAGCACAGATACGCAGTATTTT; cdr3_aa: CDGSLTSGSTDTQYF
j_call: TRBJ2-1; v_call: TRBV24-1; d_call: TRBD2; clone_size: .; cdr3_nt: TGTGCCACCAGAGACCGACTAGCGGGAGGGTTGAATGATCAGCTCTTC; cdr3_aa: CATRDRLAGGLNDQLF
j_call: TRBJ1-1; v_call: TRBV20-1; d_call: .; clone_size: .; cdr3_nt: TGCAATGCTAGCAACAACCTGAACACTGTAGCTTTCTTT; cdr3_aa: CNASNNLNTVAFF
j_call: TRBJ2-5; v_call: TRBV5-1; d_call: .; clone_size: many; cdr3_nt: TGCGCCAGCAGCCCGGACGGGGGAGAGACCCAGTACTTC; cdr3_aa: CASSPDGGETQYF
j_call: TRBJ1-1; v_call: TRBV11-1; d_call: .; clone_size: .; cdr3_nt: TGTGCCAGCAGCTCAGAGGACTGGCTGAACACTGAAGCTCTCTTT; cdr3_aa: CASSSEDWLNTEALF
j_call: TRBJ1-5; v_call: TRBV30; d_call: .; clone_size: .; cdr3_nt: TGTGCCTGGAATGTAAAGGGATGGAGCAATCAGCCCCAGCATTTT; cdr3_aa: CAWNVKGWSNQPQHF
j_call: TRBJ2-1; v_call: TRBV9; d_call: .; clone_size: .; cdr3_nt: TGTGCCAGCAGCCCACGAGGACTAACGGGAAGGAATGAGCAGTTCTTC; cdr3_aa: CASSPRGLTGRNEQFF
j_call: TRBJ1-3; v_call: TRBV20-1; d_call: TRBD1; clone_size: .; cdr3_nt: TGCAGTGCTAGCCGGGACAGCGTATCTGGAAACACCATATATTTT; cdr3_aa: CSASRDSVSGNTIYF
j_call: TRBJ2-5; v_call: TRBV6-2/TRBV6-3; d_call: .; clone_size: .; cdr3_nt: TGTGCCAGCAGTTACTCCTTCTGGGACGGGGAACAAGAGACCCAGTACTTC; cdr3_aa: CASSYSFWDGEQETQYF
j_call: TRBJ2-1; v_call: TRBV24-1; d_call: .; clone_size: .; cdr3_nt: TGTGCCACCAGTAAGGCCAGTAGCAGATTCTACAACGAGCAGCTCTTC; cdr3_aa: CATSKASSRFYNEQLF
j_call: TRBJ2-7; v_call: TRBV4-2; d_call: .; clone_size: few; cdr3_nt: TGTGCCAGCAGCCTAACTAGAGTGAGTCTTTACGAGCAGTACTTC; cdr3_aa: CASSLTRVSLYEQYF
j_call: TRBJ2-1; v_call: TRBV18; d_call: TRBD2; clone_size: .; cdr3_nt: TGTGCCAGCTCACCCCTGCCGGGACTAGTGGGAGACAATGGGCAGTTCTTC; cdr3_aa: CASSPLPGLVGDNGQFF
j_call: TRBJ2-7; v_call: TRBV9; d_call: TRBD1; clone_size: .; cdr3_nt: TGTGCCAGCAGCGTCGGGGACAGGGGAGTCGACGAGCAGTACTTC; cdr3_aa: CASSVGDRGVDEQYF
j_call: TRBJ2-7; v_call: TRBV20-1; d_call: TRBD2; clone_size: .; cdr3_nt: TGCAGTGCTGCCCCGGGAAGCGGGAATGTGTACGAGCAGTACTTC; cdr3_aa: CSAAPGSGNVYEQYF
j_call: TRBJ2-6; v_call: TRBV4-3; d_call: .; clone_size: .; cdr3_nt: TGTGCCAGCAGCCAAGACGCAGGTTTATCTGGGGCCGACGTCCTGACTTTC; cdr3_aa: CASSQDAGLSGADVLTF
j_call: TRBJ1-2; v_call: TRBV6-1; d_call: .; clone_size: .; cdr3_nt: TGTGCCAGCACCCCGGACAGCGGTCTTGACTACACCTTC; cdr3_aa: CASTPDSGLDYTF
j_call: TRBJ2-7; v_call: TRBV11-2; d_call: TRBD1; clone_size: once; cdr3_nt: TGTCCCAGCAGCTTCGGGACAGGGGTAACCTACGAGCAGTATTTC; cdr3_aa: CPSSFGTGVTYEQYF
j_call: TRBJ1-2; v_call: TRBV4-1; d_call: .; clone_size: .; cdr3_nt: TGCGCCAGCAGCCCAGGGCAGGGGCGAATCTATGGCTACACCTTC; cdr3_aa: CASSPGQGRIYGYTF
j_call: TRBJ1-5; v_call: TRBV20-1; d_call: .; clone_size: .; cdr3_nt: TGCAATGTCTTATTCGCGGGGGGAATGAGGGGCAATCAGCCCCAGCATTTT; cdr3_aa: CNVLFAGGMRGNQPQHF
j_call: TRBJ2-1; v_call: TRBV6-1; d_call: .; clone_size: .; cdr3_nt: TGTGCCACCAGTGAACTAGCTAACTACGAGCAGTTCTTC; cdr3_aa: CATSELANYEQFF
j_call: TRBJ2-1; v_call: TRBV6-2/TRBV6-3; d_call: .; clone_size: .; cdr3_nt: TGTGTCAGCGATGGCAGAAAATTTTACAATGAGCAGTTCTTC; cdr3_aa: CVSDGRKFYNEQFF
j_call: TRBJ2-7; v_call: TRBV7-2; d_call: .; clone_size: .; cdr3_nt: TGTGCCAGCAACTTAGGACTCCGATCCTACGAGCAGTACTTC; cdr3_aa: CASNLGLRSYEQYF
j_call: TRBJ2-1; v_call: TRBV11-2; d_call: TRBD2; clone_size: .; cdr3_nt: TGTGCCAGCACCCCATATAGCGGGGGAAGCTCCTACAATGAGCAGTTCTTC; cdr3_aa: CASTPYSGGSSYNEQFF
j_call: TRBJ2-1; v_call: TRBV12-3/TRBV12-4; d_call: .; clone_size: .; cdr3_nt: TGTGCCAGCTGTCCGGACAACGACAATGAGCAGTTCTTC; cdr3_aa: CASCPDNDNEQFF